Presented here are 27 T cell receptor beta chains from one specimen sequenced in a study of T cell changes during pregnancy in multiple sclerosis. The method was immunoSEQ multiplex PCR; TCRdb's version includes in-frame clones alone and lacks a portion of them. The data contain around 100,000 clones, over 80% of them seen just once; the ten biggest clones take up 1.9%. The sample consisted of peripheral blood, taken after pregnancy. These receptors were obtained from a female donor with multiple sclerosis, enrolled in a pregnancy study.

This chain uses TRBV7-3 with TRBJ2-2; the D is unclear. The CDR3 length is 16 residues. CDR1 and CDR2 from the germline V gene are SGHTA and FQGTGA. Trimming pared 1 base from V and 1 base from J, leaving 10 bases between. The CDR3 loop reads CASSLNSAGNTGELFF. CDR3 in DNA: TGTGCCAGCAGCTTAAATTCCGCAGGGAACACCGGGGAGCTGTTTTTT.

The chain has TRBV6-6 and TRBJ1-5, with TRBD1 as a possible D gene (5 bases). Germline V gene data show CDR1 as MNHNY and CDR2 as SVGAGI (reference sequence). The ends were cut back, 4 bases at V and 8 bases at J, with 15 bases in the middle. The CDR3 totals 14 residues. The CDR3 DNA reads TGTGCCAGCAGTTCCGACAGTGGGGCTAAGCCCCAGCATTTT. It specifies CASSSDSGAKPQHF.

The chain has TRBV9 and TRBJ2-3; possibly TRBD2 for D (6 bases). CDR3 size: 13 residues. The V end lost 5 bases, the J end lost 4 bases, and 11 bases lay between the germline ends. CDR1 and CDR2 (germline): SGDLS, YYNGEE. In DNA, the CDR3 is TGTGCCAGCAGGGAAGGAGGGTCAGATACGCAGTATTTT. Residues: CASREGGSDTQYF.

This chain joins TRBV6-4 and TRBJ2-1; weak D call: TRBD2 (5 bases). There are 16 residues in the CDR3. The V gene lost 0 bases and the J gene lost 9 bases, with 18 bases spanning the gap. Germline CDR1 reads MRHNA; CDR2 reads SNTAGT. The DNA of the CDR3 is TGTGCCAGCAGTGACTCCATAGGTTCGGGGAGAGGTGAGCAGTTCTTC. Protein: CASSDSIGSGRGEQFF.

This chain links TRBV7-9 with TRBJ1-4, with 11 nucleotides matching TRBD1. Germline values: CDR1 SEHNR, CDR2 FQNEAQ (reference sequence). Unmatched junction bases numbered 6, after V lost 5 bases and J lost 7 bases. CDR3 length: 15 amino acids. As DNA, the CDR3 is TGTGCCAGCAGCCGAGGGACAGGGGGTAGTGAAAAACTGTTTTTT. Encoded protein: CASSRGTGGSEKLFF.

This chain connects TRBV30 to TRBJ2-3; D ambiguous. Per germline, CDR1 GTSNPN and CDR2 SVGIG (reference sequence). Trimming removed 0 bases at V and 8 bases at J, with 6 bases between. The CDR3 covers 11 residues. The CDR3 DNA reads as TGTGCCTGGAGTGTACTGATTACGCAGTATTTT. Its protein product is CAWSVLITQYF.

The table lists this clone with a count of one. This sequence joins TRBV27 and TRBJ2-1, with TRBD2 identical over 11 bases. CDR1 MNHEY and CDR2 SMNVEV come from the germline V gene (reference sequence). Germline trimming cut 5 bases from V and 8 bases from J; bases unmatched to any gene: 5. The CDR3 extends over 14 amino acids. Here the CDR3 reads CASSLGLAVDEQFF. The CDR3 DNA reads as TGTGCCAGCAGTCTGGGACTAGCGGTCGATGAGCAGTTCTTC.

The V call is TRBV5-1, the J call TRBJ2-3, with TRBD2 matching 10 bases. This CDR3 region has 15 residues. Trimming took 1 base from V and 4 from J; bases not matched to a gene: 3. Per germline, CDR1 SGHRS and CDR2 YFSETQ. CDR3 DNA sequence: TGCGCCAGCAGCTTGAGCGGGAGGGGGGCAGATACGCAGTATTTT. Translation gives CASSLSGRGADTQYF.

The chain has TRBV9 and TRBJ1-5; 8 bases agree with TRBD1. This CDR3 region has 14 residues. CDR1 SGDLS and CDR2 YYNGEE come from the germline V gene. J was trimmed by 7 bases and V by 3 bases; bases with no gene match: 6. The CDR3, as DNA: TGTGCCAGCAGCGAGACAGGGGTTCCCCAGCCCCAGCATTTT. Amino acid sequence: CASSETGVPQPQHF.

The V and J genes are TRBV19 and TRBJ1-1; perhaps TRBD1 as D (6 bases). The germline V and J ends were trimmed by 3 bases and 5 bases, with 13 bases remaining between them. This CDR3 spans 14 amino acids. Germline assignment: CDR1 LNHDA and CDR2 SQIVND (reference sequence). This CDR3 reads CASSIFGQRTEAFF. In DNA, the CDR3 is TGTGCCAGTAGTATTTTCGGACAGCGGACTGAAGCTTTCTTT.

J is TRBJ1-2 and V is TRBV5-6; maybe TRBD1 (6 bases). The CDR3 contains 13 residues. V was clipped by 3 bases and J by 4 bases, with 10 bases between them. CDR1 is SGHDT, CDR2 YYEEEE, per germline. CDR3 nucleotides: TGTGCCAGCAGCTCAGGACAGCCCTATGGCTACACCTTC. Residues: CASSSGQPYGYTF.

The rearrangement joins TRBV5-6 to TRBJ2-3; 8 nucleotides align to TRBD2. Germline assignment: CDR1 SGHDT and CDR2 YYEEEE. The V gene end was trimmed by 4 bases and the J gene end by 3 bases; junction bases not matched to a gene: 7. The CDR3 sequence is 15 residues long. CDR3 residues: CASSLPGGATDTQYF. CDR3 DNA sequence: TGTGCCAGCAGCCTCCCCGGGGGGGCGACAGATACGCAGTATTTT.

This rearrangement joins TRBV18 to TRBJ2-1; TRBD1 aligns across 9 bases. Germline values: CDR1 KGHSH, CDR2 LQKENI. The CDR3 loop spans 14 amino acids. Unmatched junction bases numbered 2, after V lost 5 bases and J lost 3 bases. In nucleotides, the CDR3 is TGTGCCAGCTCATCGACAGGGGGCTACAATGAGCAGTTCTTC. Its translation: CASSSTGGYNEQFF.

V gene TRBV11-2 combines with J gene TRBJ2-1, with 11 bases that match TRBD2. Per the germline V gene, CDR1 is SGHAT and CDR2 is FQNNGV. The CDR3 is 15 residues long. The trim removed 4 bases at V and 4 bases at J, leaving 3 bases unmatched. The CDR3 loop is CASSSWTSGYNEQFF. CDR3 nucleotide sequence: TGTGCCAGCAGCTCCTGGACTAGCGGGTACAATGAGCAGTTCTTC.

The sample holds a few counts of this clone. This sequence joins TRBV27 and TRBJ2-1; 10 positions agree with TRBD2. Germline V gene sequence: CDR1 MNHEY, CDR2 SMNVEV (reference sequence). Germline trimming cut 2 bases from V and 8 bases from J; bases unmatched to any gene: 6. CDR3 length equals 15 residues. CDR3 sequence (DNA): TGTGCCAGCAGTTTAGAGCCTAGCGGGAGAGATGAGCAGTTCTTC. As protein: CASSLEPSGRDEQFF.

The chain couples TRBV11-2 to TRBJ2-5, with a possible D match to TRBD2 (6 bases). Germline CDR1 is SGHAT and CDR2 is FQNNGV. With 3 bases removed from V and 7 bases from J, the gap between germline ends came to 15 bases. This CDR3 has 14 amino acids. This CDR3 is CASSLGTYDRTQYF. The CDR3 DNA reads as TGTGCCAGCAGCTTGGGGACTTACGATCGGACCCAGTACTTC.

The rearrangement joins TRBV5-5 to TRBJ2-7; the D gene is possibly TRBD1 (6 bases). V was clipped by 4 bases and J by 0 bases, with 11 bases between them. Germline CDR1 is SGHKS and CDR2 is YYEKEE (reference sequence). The CDR3 length is 14 residues. The CDR3 bases are TGTGCCAGCAGCGTAGACAGGAGCTCCTACGAGCAGTACTTC. Translating it yields CASSVDRSSYEQYF.

This clone was recorded a few times. The rearrangement joins TRBV6-1 to TRBJ1-1; D is unclear. CDR3 length equals 12 residues. The V gene's germline CDR1 is MNHNS and CDR2 SASEGT. V lost 0 bases and J lost 10, with 9 bases in between. DNA for the CDR3: TGTGCCAGCAGTGAAGCTGGCGGGAGAGCTTTCTTT. This gives the protein CASSEAGGRAFF.

The chain is built from TRBV7-2 and TRBJ2-3; D unclear. Germline V gives CDR1 SGHTA, CDR2 FQGNSA. The V and J ends lost 6 bases and 0 bases respectively, with 7 bases between them. The CDR3 totals 13 residues. CDR3 amino acids: CASRITSTDTQYF. DNA for the CDR3: TGTGCCAGCAGAATAACTAGCACAGATACGCAGTATTTT.

The chain recombines TRBV5-8 with TRBJ2-1; D gene ambiguous. V was clipped by 0 bases and J by 8 bases, with 18 bases between them. The germline CDR1 and CDR2 sequences are SGHTS and YDEGEE. CDR3 length equals 16 residues. CDR3 amino acids: CASSLAEVLSVDEQFF. CDR3 in DNA: TGTGCCAGCAGCTTGGCCGAAGTCTTGAGTGTGGATGAGCAGTTCTTC. The full variable domain, in which reference TRBV5-8 and TRBJ2-1 provide the parts outside the CDR3, is EAGVTQSPTHLIKTRGQQATLRCSPISGHTSVYWYQQALGLGLQFLLWYDEGEERNRGNFPPRFSGRQFPNYSSELNVNALELEDSALYLCASSLAEVLSVDEQFFGPGTRLTVL.

The chain employs TRBV4-3 and TRBJ2-1; 9 nucleotides agree with TRBD2. The trim removed 1 base at V and 7 bases at J, leaving 5 bases unmatched. The CDR3 length is 15 residues. CDR1 and CDR2 (germline): LGHNA, YSLEER. Written as DNA, the CDR3 is TGCGCCAGCAGCCAAGTTTTTAGCGGGGGAAATGAGCAGTTCTTC. Its translation: CASSQVFSGGNEQFF.

This chain uses TRBV27 with TRBJ1-2; D may be TRBD1 (6 bases). Germline-derived CDR1 and CDR2 are MNHEY and SMNVEV (reference sequence). Between the trimmed V and J ends, which lost 3 bases and 6 bases, there was a span of 14 bases. The CDR3 covers 14 residues. CDR3 region: CASSLAGDGDGYTF. CDR3 nucleotides: TGTGCCAGCAGTTTGGCAGGGGATGGGGATGGCTACACCTTC.

This chain connects TRBV27 to TRBJ1-2; D unclear. The V end was cut by 8 bases, the J end by 4 bases, with 20 bases between. The V gene's germline CDR1 is MNHEY and CDR2 SMNVEV (reference sequence). This CDR3 spans 15 amino acids. The DNA for the CDR3 is TGTGCCAGCCGGCCGAGGGATCTTCCCTCCTATGGCTACACCTTC. Protein product: CASRPRDLPSYGYTF.

J is TRBJ2-7 and V is TRBV7-2; D is perhaps TRBD2 (5 bases). The CDR3 is made up of 13 amino acids. Germline V gene sequence: CDR1 SGHTA, CDR2 FQGNSA. Trimming pared 5 bases from V and 2 bases from J, leaving 10 bases between. The CDR3 sequence: CASSPAGTYEQYF. The CDR3 region has the DNA TGTGCCAGCAGCCCAGCCGGGACCTACGAGCAGTACTTC.

V is TRBV27 and J is TRBJ2-7, with a tentative D call TRBD2 (6 bases). This CDR3 has 15 amino acids. CDR1 is MNHEY, CDR2 SMNVEV, per germline (reference sequence). The V end lost 5 bases, the J end lost 3 bases, and 17 bases lay between the germline ends. This chain's CDR3 is CASSSRGTSIYEQYF. The DNA of the CDR3 is TGTGCCAGCAGTAGCCGAGGGACTTCAATCTACGAGCAGTACTTC.

The V gene is TRBV27, the J gene TRBJ1-4; the D gene is possibly TRBD1 (5 bases). Germline CDR1 MNHEY, CDR2 SMNVEV (reference sequence). V gave up 6 bases and J gave up 0 bases, with 11 bases separating them. This CDR3 region has 15 residues. The CDR3 spells CASSPGGATNEKLFF. In nucleotides, the CDR3 is TGTGCCAGCAGCCCCGGGGGTGCAACTAATGAAAAACTGTTTTTT.

The V call is TRBV28, the J call TRBJ1-5; no firm D call. Trimming removed 2 bases from V and 6 bases from J, with 11 bases in between. Germline CDR1 MDHEN, CDR2 SYDVKM. The CDR3 length is 14 residues. CDR3 nucleotide sequence: TGTGCCAGCAGTTTACCTCTTGTCTCTCAGCCCCAGCATTTT. Amino acid sequence: CASSLPLVSQPQHF.